The 4 T cell receptor beta chains listed next were all sequenced from one sample in a study of cytomegalovirus exposure and HLA in healthy donors. The PCR had 60 Vbeta and 13 Jbeta primers. Only in-frame clones appear in the TCRdb table, and some are missing; sequencing was by immunoSEQ multiplex PCR. The data contain some 170,000 clones, about 79% of them singletons. The sequenced sample was PBMCs. These receptor sequences come from a man aged 40-49 years in good health and CMV-seropositive.

This chain links TRBV18 with TRBJ2-7, with D perhaps matching TRBD1 (5 bases). Germline CDR1 KGHSH, CDR2 LQKENI. V lost 3 bases to trimming and J lost 3 bases, with 21 bases between them. There are 17 residues in the CDR3. The CDR3 loop reads CASSPRSISTGYYEQYF. Written as DNA, the CDR3 is TGTGCCAGCTCACCGAGGAGTATATCTACAGGTTACTACGAGCAGTACTTC.

The V and J genes are TRBV9 and TRBJ2-7, with TRBD1 matching 8 bases. Germline CDR1 SGDLS, CDR2 YYNGEE. The CDR3 loop spans 15 amino acids. V gave up 0 bases and J gave up 2 bases; unmatched junction bases: 4. CDR3 loop: CASSVGGRGPYEQYF. The CDR3 region has the DNA TGTGCCAGCAGCGTAGGGGGCAGGGGGCCCTACGAGCAGTACTTC.

The genes are TRBV30 and TRBJ1-6, with D unresolved. Germline loops: CDR1 GTSNPN, CDR2 SVGIG (reference sequence). This CDR3 comprises 11 residues. V was cut by 0 bases and J by 13 bases, with 7 bases left in between. CDR3 coding DNA: TGTGCCTGGAGTGTACGGGAGCCCCTCCACTTT. Translation gives CAWSVREPLHF.

This clone appeared a few times. The gene calls are TRBV5-5 and TRBJ2-5; D is perhaps TRBD2 (6 bases). The CDR3 has 13 amino acids. V lost 5 bases, J lost 4 bases, and 12 bases lay in between. Looked up from germline, CDR1 is SGHKS and CDR2 is YYEKEE (reference sequence). The CDR3 DNA sequence: TGTGCCAGCAGTACTAGCCCGGGAGAGACCCAGTACTTC. Protein product: CASSTSPGETQYF.